This entry features one T cell receptor (beta chain) sequence. Its antigen remains unknown. This record comes from a study of shared clonotypes between healthy human individuals. About the study: Each donor had three CD4 naive, three CD4 memory, two CD8 naive and one CD8 memory plate. Overall study results and limits: Compared with memory subsets, naive subsets generally had larger estimated richness. Represented diversity (both genetic and exposure-history) was limited by the small number of donors.

Method: immunoSEQ multiplex PCR; TCRdb's copy keeps in-frame clones and lacks some. The table lists about a million clones, 60% to 80% of them singletons. Trimming cost V 2 bases and J 5 bases; bases outside gene matches: 7. This CDR3 has 16 residues. The germline CDR1 and CDR2 sequences are SGHTA and FQGNSA. Material for sequencing was memory CD4+ T cells sorted from blood. Indicated subset: CD45RA-negative fraction. The sequence was obtained from a young man in good health. The chain employs TRBV7-2 and TRBJ2-2, with TRBD2 matching 8 bases. The CDR3 loop is CASSLRSGGPTGELFF. The CDR3 nucleotides read TGTGCCAGCAGCTTAAGAAGCGGGGGACCTACCGGGGAGCTGTTTTTT.